The 20 T cell receptor beta chains below were found in one sample sequenced in a study of T cell repertoires in cytomegalovirus infection (dated by TCRdb to between 2018 and 2021). Taken with the paper, the label for treatment or condition translates to: in vitro stimulation with specific CMV peptide epitopes to enrich CMV-specific T cells. These TCRs are of unknown antigen specificity. Sequencing took place on an Illumina HiSeq 1500. Clones were called with MiXCR by TCRdb after fastp trimmed the public reads at Q25, and only in-frame beta chains were retained. CDR3 protein duplicates are merged, each entry listing the most common genes and DNA. The sample table records approximately 1,000,000 distinct CDR3 sequences; 31% of these occur just once. Under 15% of the sample comes from the top ten. The specimen was cultured CD8+ T cells from PBMCs, collected from culture after CMV antigen stimulation. The receptors originated from a human donor in good health (CMV status not recorded). Some clones in this sample may be carry-over from other donors' samples.

This clonotype occurred a few times. This chain joins TRBV28 and TRBJ2-7; weak D call: TRBD1 (6 bases). There are 14 residues in the CDR3. The V end was cut by 5 bases, the J end by 4 bases, with 15 bases between. Germline CDR1 and CDR2: MDHEN and SYDVKM. CDR3 region: CASSEQGKVYEQYV. The CDR3 DNA is TGTGCCAGCAGTGAACAGGGAAAGGTTTACGAGCAGTACGTC.

This chain uses TRBV27 with TRBJ2-5, with 8 nucleotides matching TRBD2. The CDR3 extends over 15 amino acids. The V segment lost 1 base and the J segment 2 bases; nucleotides outside the gene matches: 3. Germline-derived CDR1 and CDR2 are MNHEY and SMNVEV (reference sequence). The CDR3 sequence: CASSLFGGVQETQYF. As DNA, the CDR3 is TGTGCCAGCAGTTTATTCGGGGGGGTTCAAGAGACCCAGTACTTC.

This clonotype has just a few counts. The rearrangement uses TRBV28 and TRBJ1-1, with a weak D call TRBD1 (5 bases). Germline CDR1 reads MDHEN; CDR2 reads SYDVKM. The V and J ends lost 5 bases and 7 bases respectively, with 26 bases between them. The CDR3 loop spans 17 amino acids. Here the CDR3 DNA reads TGTGCCAGCAGTCCCCACCCTGGGGGGACCCCCCAAGATGAAGCTTTCTTT. This sequence encodes CASSPHPGGTPQDEAFF.

This clonotype has at least ten counts. The rearrangement uses TRBV7-9 and TRBJ2-5; D might be TRBD1 or TRBD2, each matching 5 bases. Deletions cut 1 base from V and 5 bases from J, with 8 bases between. This CDR3 has 13 amino acids. Per the germline V gene, CDR1 is SEHNR and CDR2 is FQNEAQ (reference sequence). The CDR3 is CASSLEGTETQYF. The CDR3 bases are TGTGCCAGCAGCTTAGAGGGGACGGAGACCCAGTACTTC.

In nucleotides, the CDR3 is TGTGCCAGCAGGGGACTTGGTGAATGGCGAGAGACCCAGTACTTC. It specifies CASRGLGEWRETQYF. The rearrangement links TRBV28 to TRBJ2-5, with a possible D match to TRBD2 (6 bases). The CDR3 is made up of 15 amino acids. V was shortened by 6 bases and J by 4 bases, with 18 bases between the two germline ends. The germline V gene encodes CDR1 MDHEN and CDR2 SYDVKM.

V usage is TRBV12-3 or TRBV12-4 and J usage is TRBJ1-2; 7 bases map to TRBD1. This CDR3 has 13 residues. V lost 5 bases and J lost 9; bases outside the gene matches: 9. CDR3 sequence: CASSNRDRRRYTF. The CDR3 DNA reads TGTGCCAGCAGTAACCGGGACAGAAGGCGCTACACCTTC.

This clonotype occurred a few times. This chain uses TRBV7-9 with TRBJ2-1, with 13 bases that match TRBD2. V lost 3 bases to trimming and J lost 6 bases; unmatched junction nucleotides: 5. The CDR3 contains 16 residues. CDR1 SEHNR and CDR2 FQNEAQ come from the germline V gene (reference sequence). The CDR3 bases are TGTGCCAGCAGCTTGCGGGGGACTAGCGGGGTCAATGAGCAGTTCTTC. This encodes CASSLRGTSGVNEQFF.

This chain joins TRBV12-3 or TRBV12-4 and TRBJ1-5; D ambiguous. This CDR3 comprises 15 residues. Between the trimmed V and J ends, which lost 3 bases and 5 bases, there was a span of 14 bases. The CDR3 DNA reads TGTGCCAGCAGTTTTTCCGGCAACAAGGATCAGCCCCAGCATTTT. Its protein is CASSFSGNKDQPQHF.

This clonotype was counted once. The chain links TRBV2 to TRBJ1-1; possibly TRBD1 for D (5 bases). V was pared by 3 bases and J by 4 bases, with 9 bases between. The CDR3 has 13 amino acids. Germline-derived CDR1 and CDR2 are SNHLY and FYNNEI. In DNA form, the CDR3 reads TGTGCCAGCAGTGATGGGGCCTCCACTGAAGCTTTCTTT. Translation gives CASSDGASTEAFF.

This clonotype was picked up a small number of times. The gene calls are TRBV27 and TRBJ1-3, with 10 bases aligning to TRBD1. The CDR3 length is 14 residues. Losses at the gene ends were 4 bases for V and 8 bases for J; bases not matched to a gene: 5. Per the germline V gene, CDR1 is MNHEY and CDR2 is SMNVEV (reference sequence). The CDR3 DNA follows: TGTGCCAGCAGTTCGACAGGGGGCATCGACACCATATATTTT. It codes for CASSSTGGIDTIYF.

The rearrangement joins TRBV28 to TRBJ2-7, with D possibly matching TRBD1 (5 bases). The CDR3 length is 11 residues. CDR1 and CDR2 from the germline V gene are MDHEN and SYDVKM. V lost 10 bases and J lost 4, with 11 bases in between. The CDR3 region is CATSGLYEQYV. CDR3 sequence (DNA): TGTGCCACCTCAGGGTTGTACGAGCAGTACGTC.

The chain has TRBV5-4 and TRBJ1-2; no firm D call. Trimming shortened V by 4 bases and J by 2 bases, and 15 bases separated the two germline ends. Germline V gene data show CDR1 as SGHNT and CDR2 as YYREEE (reference sequence). This CDR3 spans 15 amino acids. The CDR3 loop is CASSVQGPRNYGYTF. For the CDR3, the DNA is TGTGCCAGCAGCGTACAAGGTCCCAGGAACTATGGCTACACCTTC.

The sample holds one count of this clonotype. The chain combines TRBV9 with TRBJ1-2; TRBD1 aligns across 8 bases. Unmatched junction bases numbered 18, after V lost 9 bases and J lost 5 bases. The length of the CDR3 is 16 residues. CDR1 and CDR2 (germline): SGDLS, YYNGEE. The CDR3 DNA reads as TGTGCCACCCGCGCCCGATCTGGACAGGGACCTTATGGCTACACCTTC. It yields the protein CATRARSGQGPYGYTF.

On this clonotype itself: A read error may be the cause here, since a much bigger clone is one base away. This rearrangement joins TRBV10-3 to TRBJ1-2; D gene unclear. The ends were cut back, 6 bases at V and 4 bases at J, with 6 bases in the middle. The CDR3 totals 11 residues. Per the germline V gene, CDR1 is ENHRY and CDR2 is SYGVKD. CDR3 in amino acids: CAIRTTYGYTF. The CDR3 coding sequence is TGTGCCATCAGGACAACCTATGGCTACACCTTC.

In regard to this clonotype: Mismatch with germline at one junction end may stem from a read error. V usage is TRBV5-3 and J usage is TRBJ2-6; D may be TRBD1 (5 bases). TRBV5-3 carries the ORF label, with uncertain function. This CDR3 contains 18 residues. As DNA, the CDR3 is TGTGCCAGCAGCTTGTCCGAGACAGACCTCTCTGGGGCCAACGTCCTGACTTTC. Translated: CASSLSETDLSGANVLTF.

CDR3 loop: CASSLQVPYEQYF. CDR3 in DNA: TGTGCCAGCAGTTTACAGGTCCCCTACGAGCAGTACTTC. The chain is built from TRBV27 and TRBJ2-7, with D hard to call. The V gene's germline CDR1 is MNHEY and CDR2 SMNVEV (reference sequence). The CDR3 contains 13 residues. V lost 2 bases to trimming and J lost 2 bases, with 7 bases between them.

The rearrangement uses TRBV7-9 and TRBJ2-1, with D possibly called TRBD1 or TRBD2 (5 bases each). Between the trimmed V and J ends, which lost 10 bases and 5 bases, there was a span of 21 bases. The germline CDR1 and CDR2 sequences are SEHNR and FQNEAQ (reference sequence). The CDR3 has 15 residues. Here the CDR3 DNA reads TGTGCCACCGATGCGTCGGGGACGCTGAACAATGAGCAGTTCTTC. Translated, it gives CATDASGTLNNEQFF.

This clonotype was seen a handful of times. V is TRBV6-5 and J is TRBJ1-1; D is possibly TRBD1 (5 bases). This CDR3 comprises 12 residues. Germline-derived CDR1 and CDR2 are MNHEY and SVGAGI. V was shortened by 2 bases and J by 7 bases, with 8 bases between the two germline ends. The CDR3 spells CASSYQGIEAFF. The CDR3 DNA is TGTGCCAGCAGTTACCAGGGAATTGAAGCTTTCTTT.

This clonotype was detected only a few times. The chain joins TRBV15 to TRBJ2-2; 7 positions match TRBD2. The CDR3 spans 14 residues. Germline V CDR1 and CDR2: LNHNV, YYDKDF (reference sequence). J was trimmed by 4 bases and V by 5 bases; bases with no gene match: 4. The CDR3 DNA sequence: TGTGCCACCAGCCTGGGAGGGAGCACCGGGGAGCTGTTTTTT. Translation gives CATSLGGSTGELFF.

This chain joins TRBV29-1 and TRBJ1-5; D may be TRBD1 (6 bases). CDR3 length equals 13 residues. In germline, CDR1 is SQVTM, CDR2 ANQGSEA. Trimming pared 3 bases from V and 9 bases from J, leaving 15 bases between. The CDR3 bases are TGCAGCGTTGATCTGGGGGCGGAAGGGCCCCAGCATTTT. It yields the protein CSVDLGAEGPQHF.